This entry is about one T cell receptor (beta chain). What it recognizes is unknown. Libraries were prepared by immunoSEQ multiplex PCR; TCRdb keeps only in-frame clonotypes and omits some of them. This table has tens of thousands of clones, approximately 85% appearing once. The data belong to a study of a mutant IDH1 vaccine in newly diagnosed glioma. About the study: Patients underwent eight vaccinations, which took place in weeks 1, 3, 5, 7, 11, 15, 19 and 23. Patients arrived already treated with radiotherapy, temozolomide, or both, most having had both. General observations from the study: It seemed that pseudoprogression was not linked to changes in the top peripheral T cell clonotypes.

Time point reported: week 23, last vaccination. The content of each vaccine dose was 300 ug of mutant IDH1 20-mer peptide, and topical imiquimod accompanied it. The CDR3 extends over 12 amino acids. The V end lost 1 base, the J end lost 9 bases, and 4 bases lay between the germline ends. Germline CDR1 KGHSY, CDR2 FQNENV. This specimen was PBMCs, taken from a glioma patient whose treatment included an IDH1 peptide vaccine. The rearrangement links TRBV16 to TRBJ1-6; no clear D. The TCR comes from a man under 40 with glioma. Some clones in this sample may be carry-over from other donors' samples. The CDR3 reads CASSQLASPLHF. In nucleotides, the CDR3 is TGTGCCAGCAGCCAATTAGCTTCACCCCTCCACTTT.